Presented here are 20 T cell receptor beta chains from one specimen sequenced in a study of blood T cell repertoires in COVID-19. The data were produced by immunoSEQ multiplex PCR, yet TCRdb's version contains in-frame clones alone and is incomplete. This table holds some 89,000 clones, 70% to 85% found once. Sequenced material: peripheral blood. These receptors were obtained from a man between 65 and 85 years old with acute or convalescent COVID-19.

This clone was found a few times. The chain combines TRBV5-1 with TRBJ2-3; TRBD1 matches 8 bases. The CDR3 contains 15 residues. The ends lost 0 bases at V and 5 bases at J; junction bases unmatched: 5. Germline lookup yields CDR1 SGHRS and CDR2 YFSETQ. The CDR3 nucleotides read TGCGCCAGCAGCTTGGCCAGGGGGCGAGGAGATACGCAGTATTTT. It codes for CASSLARGRGDTQYF.

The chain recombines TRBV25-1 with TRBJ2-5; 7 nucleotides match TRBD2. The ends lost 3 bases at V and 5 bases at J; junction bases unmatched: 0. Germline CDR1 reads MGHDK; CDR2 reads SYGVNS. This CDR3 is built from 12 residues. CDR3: CASSDGRETQYF. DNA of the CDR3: TGTGCCAGCAGTGACGGGAGGGAGACCCAGTACTTC.

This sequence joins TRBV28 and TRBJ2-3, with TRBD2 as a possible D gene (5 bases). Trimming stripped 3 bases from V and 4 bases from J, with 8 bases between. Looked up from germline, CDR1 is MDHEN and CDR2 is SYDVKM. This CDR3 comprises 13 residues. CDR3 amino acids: CASSLRVPDTQYF. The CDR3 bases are TGTGCCAGCAGTTTGAGGGTCCCAGATACGCAGTATTTT.

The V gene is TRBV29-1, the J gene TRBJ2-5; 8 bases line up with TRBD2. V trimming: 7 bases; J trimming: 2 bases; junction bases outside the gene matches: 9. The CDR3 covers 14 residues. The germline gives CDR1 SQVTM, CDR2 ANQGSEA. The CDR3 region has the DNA TGCAGCGCGGGGGTTAGCGGGGTTCAAGAGACCCAGTACTTC. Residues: CSAGVSGVQETQYF.

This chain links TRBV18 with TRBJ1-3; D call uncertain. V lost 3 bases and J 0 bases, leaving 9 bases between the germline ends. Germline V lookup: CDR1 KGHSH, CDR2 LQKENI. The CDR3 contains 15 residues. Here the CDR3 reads CASSPSGNSGNTIYF. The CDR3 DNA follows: TGTGCCAGCTCACCTTCCGGGAACTCTGGAAACACCATATATTTT.

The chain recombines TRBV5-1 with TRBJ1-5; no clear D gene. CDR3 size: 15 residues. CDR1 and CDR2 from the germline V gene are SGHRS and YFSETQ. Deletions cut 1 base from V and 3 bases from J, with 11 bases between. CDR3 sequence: CASSLNTGSNQPQHF. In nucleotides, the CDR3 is TGCGCCAGCAGCTTGAATACGGGATCCAATCAGCCCCAGCATTTT.

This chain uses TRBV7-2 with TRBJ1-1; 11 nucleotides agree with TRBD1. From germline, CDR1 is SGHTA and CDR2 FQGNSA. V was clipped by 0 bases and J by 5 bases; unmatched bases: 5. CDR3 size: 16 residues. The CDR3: CASSLARTGGETEAFF. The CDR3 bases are TGTGCCAGCAGCTTAGCCCGGACAGGGGGCGAAACTGAAGCTTTCTTT.

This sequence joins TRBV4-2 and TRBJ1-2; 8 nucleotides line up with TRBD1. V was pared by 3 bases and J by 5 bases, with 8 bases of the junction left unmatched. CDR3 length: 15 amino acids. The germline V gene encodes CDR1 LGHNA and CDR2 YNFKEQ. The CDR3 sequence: CASSQGTGGSYGYTF. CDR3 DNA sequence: TGTGCCAGCAGCCAGGGGACAGGCGGTTCTTATGGCTACACCTTC.

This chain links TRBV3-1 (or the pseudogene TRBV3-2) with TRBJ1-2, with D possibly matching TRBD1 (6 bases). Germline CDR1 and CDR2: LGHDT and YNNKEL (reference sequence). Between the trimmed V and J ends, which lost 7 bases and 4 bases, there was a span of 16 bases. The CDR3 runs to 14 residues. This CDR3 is CASTAGEKGYGYTF. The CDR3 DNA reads TGTGCCAGCACCGCAGGGGAAAAGGGCTATGGCTACACCTTC.

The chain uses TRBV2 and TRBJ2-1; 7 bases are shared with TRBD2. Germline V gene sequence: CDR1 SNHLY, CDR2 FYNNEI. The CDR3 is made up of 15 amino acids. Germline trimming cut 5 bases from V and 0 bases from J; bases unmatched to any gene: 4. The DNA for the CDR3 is TGTGCCAGCAGTCAGCGGGGAAGCTCCTACAATGAGCAGTTCTTC. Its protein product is CASSQRGSSYNEQFF.

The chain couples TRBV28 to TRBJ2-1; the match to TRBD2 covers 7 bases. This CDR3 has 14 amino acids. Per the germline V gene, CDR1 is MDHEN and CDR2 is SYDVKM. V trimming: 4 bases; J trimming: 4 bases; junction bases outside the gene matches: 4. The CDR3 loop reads CASSSSGVYNEQFF. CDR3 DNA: TGTGCCAGCAGTTCCAGCGGGGTTTACAATGAGCAGTTCTTC.

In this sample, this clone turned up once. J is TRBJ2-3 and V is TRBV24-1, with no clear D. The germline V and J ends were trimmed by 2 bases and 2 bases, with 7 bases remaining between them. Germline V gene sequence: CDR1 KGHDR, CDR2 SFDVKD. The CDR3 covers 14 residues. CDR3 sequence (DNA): TGTGCCACCAGTGATTCAGGTTCCACAGATACGCAGTATTTT. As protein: CATSDSGSTDTQYF.

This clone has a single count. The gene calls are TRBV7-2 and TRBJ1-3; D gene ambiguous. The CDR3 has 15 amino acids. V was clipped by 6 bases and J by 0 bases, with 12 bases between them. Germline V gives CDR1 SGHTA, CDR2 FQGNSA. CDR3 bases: TGTGCCAGCAGTTTATCCTCGGGCTCTGGAAACACCATATATTTT. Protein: CASSLSSGSGNTIYF.

DNA for the CDR3: TGTGCCACCCTTAGGTCCCCCATGACAGGGGGCGGCACAGATACGCAGTATTTT. This encodes CATLRSPMTGGGTDTQYF. The J gene is TRBJ2-3, the V gene TRBV28; TRBD1 matches at 10 bases. Germline CDR1 reads MDHEN; CDR2 reads SYDVKM. The J segment lost 1 base and the V segment lost 10 bases, leaving 17 bases of the junction unmatched. This CDR3 spans 18 amino acids.

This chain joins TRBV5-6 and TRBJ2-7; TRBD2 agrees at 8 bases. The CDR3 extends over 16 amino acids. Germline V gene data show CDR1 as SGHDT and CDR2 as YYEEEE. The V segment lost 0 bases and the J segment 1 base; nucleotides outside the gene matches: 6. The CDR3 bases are TGTGCCAGCAGCTTGGCCAGGCGGGGGGCGTCCTACGAGCAGTACGTC. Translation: CASSLARRGASYEQYV.

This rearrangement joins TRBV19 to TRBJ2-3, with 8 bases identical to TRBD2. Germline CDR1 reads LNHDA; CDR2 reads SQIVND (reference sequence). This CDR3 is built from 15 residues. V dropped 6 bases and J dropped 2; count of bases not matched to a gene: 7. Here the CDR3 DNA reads TGTGCCAGTAGACCCGGAGCGGGGGACACAGATACGCAGTATTTT. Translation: CASRPGAGDTDTQYF.

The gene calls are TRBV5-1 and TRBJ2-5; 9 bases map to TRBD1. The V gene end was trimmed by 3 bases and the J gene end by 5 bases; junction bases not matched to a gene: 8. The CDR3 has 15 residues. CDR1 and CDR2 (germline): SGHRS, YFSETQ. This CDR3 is CASSYSGQGRETQYF. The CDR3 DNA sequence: TGCGCCAGCAGCTACTCGGGACAGGGTCGGGAGACCCAGTACTTC.

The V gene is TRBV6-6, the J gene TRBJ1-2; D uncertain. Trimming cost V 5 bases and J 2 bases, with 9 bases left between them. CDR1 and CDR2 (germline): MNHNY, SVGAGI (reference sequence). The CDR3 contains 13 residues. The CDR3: CASSQTGNYGYTF. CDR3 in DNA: TGTGCCAGCAGTCAGACGGGGAACTATGGCTACACCTTC.

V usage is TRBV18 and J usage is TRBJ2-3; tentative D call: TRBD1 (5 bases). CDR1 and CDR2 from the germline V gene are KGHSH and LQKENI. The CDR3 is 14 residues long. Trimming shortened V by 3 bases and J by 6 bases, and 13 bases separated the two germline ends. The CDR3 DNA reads TGTGCCAGCTCACCGGAACGCTCAGGGGATACGCAGTATTTT. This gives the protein CASSPERSGDTQYF. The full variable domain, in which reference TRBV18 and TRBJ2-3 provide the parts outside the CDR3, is NAGVMQNPRHLVRRRGQEARLRCSPMKGHSHVYWYRQLPEEGLKFMVYLQKENIIDESGMPKERFSAEFPKEGPSILRIQQVVRGDSAAYFCASSPERSGDTQYFGPGTRLTVL.

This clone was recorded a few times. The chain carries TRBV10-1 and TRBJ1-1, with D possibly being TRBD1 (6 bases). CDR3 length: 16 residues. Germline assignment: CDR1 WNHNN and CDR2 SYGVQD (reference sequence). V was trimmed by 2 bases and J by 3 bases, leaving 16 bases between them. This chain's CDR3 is CASSEGTPPWDTEAFF. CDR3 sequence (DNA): TGCGCCAGCAGTGAGGGGACACCTCCCTGGGACACTGAAGCTTTCTTT.